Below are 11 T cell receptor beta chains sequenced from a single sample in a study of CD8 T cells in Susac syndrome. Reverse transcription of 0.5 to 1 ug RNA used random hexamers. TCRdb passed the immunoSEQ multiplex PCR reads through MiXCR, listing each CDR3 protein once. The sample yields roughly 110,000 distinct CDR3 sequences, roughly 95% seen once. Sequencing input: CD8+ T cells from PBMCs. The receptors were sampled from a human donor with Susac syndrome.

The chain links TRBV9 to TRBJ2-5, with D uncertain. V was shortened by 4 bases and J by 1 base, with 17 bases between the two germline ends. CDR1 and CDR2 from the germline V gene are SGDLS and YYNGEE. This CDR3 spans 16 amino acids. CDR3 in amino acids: CASSRPLGSSQETQYF. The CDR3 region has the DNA TGTGCCAGCAGCCGTCCTCTCGGGTCCAGCCAAGAGACCCAGTACTTC.

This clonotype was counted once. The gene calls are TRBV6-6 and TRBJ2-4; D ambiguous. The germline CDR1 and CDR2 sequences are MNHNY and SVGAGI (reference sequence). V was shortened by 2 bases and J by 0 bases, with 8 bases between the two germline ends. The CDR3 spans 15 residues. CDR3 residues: CASSYNPTAKNIQYF. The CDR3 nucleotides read TGTGCCAGCAGTTACAACCCCACAGCCAAAAACATTCAGTACTTC.

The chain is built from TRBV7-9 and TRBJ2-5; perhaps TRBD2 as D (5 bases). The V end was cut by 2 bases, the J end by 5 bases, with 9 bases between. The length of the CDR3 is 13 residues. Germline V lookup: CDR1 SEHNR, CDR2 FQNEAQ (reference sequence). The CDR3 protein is CASSLPGLETQYF. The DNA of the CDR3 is TGTGCCAGCAGCTTACCGGGGTTGGAGACCCAGTACTTC.

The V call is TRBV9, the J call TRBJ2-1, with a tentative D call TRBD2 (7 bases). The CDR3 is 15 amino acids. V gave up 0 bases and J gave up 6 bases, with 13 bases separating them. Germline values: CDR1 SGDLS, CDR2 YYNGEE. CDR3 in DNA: TGTGCCAGCAGCGTAGGTGGGGGGGCCGCCAATGAGCAGTTCTTC. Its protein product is CASSVGGGAANEQFF.

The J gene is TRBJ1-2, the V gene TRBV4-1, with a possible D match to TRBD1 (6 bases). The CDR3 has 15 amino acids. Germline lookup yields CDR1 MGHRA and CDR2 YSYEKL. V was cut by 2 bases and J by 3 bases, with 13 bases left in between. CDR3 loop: CASSQFNRDDYGYTF. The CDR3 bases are TGCGCCAGCAGCCAATTTAACAGGGATGACTATGGCTACACCTTC.

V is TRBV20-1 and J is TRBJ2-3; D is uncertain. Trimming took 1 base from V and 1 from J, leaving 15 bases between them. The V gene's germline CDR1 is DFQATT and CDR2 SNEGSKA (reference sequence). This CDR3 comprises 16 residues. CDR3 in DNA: TGCAGTGCTAGAGTACGCCTCACGGGCCGCACAGATACGCAGTATTTT. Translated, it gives CSARVRLTGRTDTQYF.

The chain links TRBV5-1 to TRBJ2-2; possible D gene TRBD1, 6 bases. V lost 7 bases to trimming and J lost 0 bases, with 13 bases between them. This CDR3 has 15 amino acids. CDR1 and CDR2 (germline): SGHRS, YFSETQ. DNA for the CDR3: TGCGCCAGCCGCCCAGGGACAACGAACACCGGGGAGCTGTTTTTT. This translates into CASRPGTTNTGELFF.

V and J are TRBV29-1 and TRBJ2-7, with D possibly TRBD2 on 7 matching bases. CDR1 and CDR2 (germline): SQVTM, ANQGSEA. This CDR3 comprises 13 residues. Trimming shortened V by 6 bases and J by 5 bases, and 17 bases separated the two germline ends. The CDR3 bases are TGCAGCGTAGCCCCGCGGGGGCTCAACGAGCAGTACTTC. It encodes CSVAPRGLNEQYF.

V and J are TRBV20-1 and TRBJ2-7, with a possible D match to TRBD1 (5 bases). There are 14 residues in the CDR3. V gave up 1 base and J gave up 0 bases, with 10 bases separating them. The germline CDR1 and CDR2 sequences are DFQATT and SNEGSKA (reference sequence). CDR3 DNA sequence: TGCAGTGCTAGAGGACCAGACAGCTCCTACGAGCAGTACTTC. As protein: CSARGPDSSYEQYF.

The CDR3 DNA follows: TGCAGCGTCGGGGGACAGGGTGTCTACGAGCAGTACTTC. Its translation is CSVGGQGVYEQYF. V and J are TRBV29-1 and TRBJ2-7; 9 bases line up with TRBD1. V lost 6 bases to trimming and J lost 3 bases; unmatched junction nucleotides: 6. The CDR3 spans 13 residues. Germline V gene sequence: CDR1 SQVTM, CDR2 ANQGSEA.

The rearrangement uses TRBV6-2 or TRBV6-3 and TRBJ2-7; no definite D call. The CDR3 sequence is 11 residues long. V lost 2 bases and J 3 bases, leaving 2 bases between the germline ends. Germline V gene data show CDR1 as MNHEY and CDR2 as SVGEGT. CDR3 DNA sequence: TGTGCCAGCAGTTACGACTACGAGCAGTACTTC. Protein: CASSYDYEQYF.